This T cell receptor beta chain was sequenced for a study of T cell responses to AZD1222 COVID-19 vaccine (dated by TCRdb to the early 2020s). Regarding the research as a whole: Because spike-specific TCR depth and breadth did not differ between the two schedules, AZD1222 recipients who got a second dose at roughly 4 weeks were pooled with those who got a second dose at roughly 12 weeks. Enrollment into the trials was organized by age into subgroups of 18-55, 56-69 and 70-plus years, and those subgroups contained roughly 160, 29 and 62 TCR-sequenced participants, respectively. TCR sequencing covered more than 230 trial participants: around 210 given two doses of AZD1222 and approximately 26 given two doses of MenACWY control vaccine.

CDR1 and CDR2 are read off the germline V gene (reference sequence) as GTSNPN and SVGIG. Trimming takes 3 bases from V and 3 bases from J, and the germline ends sit 10 bases apart. The CDR3 has 13 amino acids, counting the end cysteine and phenylalanine. Just the 39-base CDR3 DNA is kept, in frame starting at base 1. Overall study outcomes, separate from this receptor: The 56-69-year group was small, and its depth increase did not reach significance, likely because of low power. Most participants were white British and females outnumbered males, and the authors suggested that clonal diversity may have been underestimated. Epitopes outside the regions mutated in the B.1.351 and B.1.1.7 variants were reportedly recognized by nearly half of the unique spike-specific TCRs. The whole spike protein was spanned by vaccine-associated CD4 TCRs, and dominant responses were seen in regions 160-218 and 743-854. Conclusions about previously exposed vaccinees were limited because only a handful of AZD1222 recipients were SARS-CoV-2 seropositive at baseline. After two AZD1222 doses, both the breadth and the depth of spike-specific TCRs were significantly higher than at day 0 and than in MenACWY recipients. Because no samples from the day 14 peak response were available, repertoires could be characterized only after the peak T cell response.

The CDR3 regions of human TCRbeta chains were subjected to immunosequencing. From the authors' description of their analysis: TCRs in the repertoires were matched against a reference library of SARS-CoV-2-specific TCRs that had been generated with the MIRA antigen-specificity platform. Breadth was defined as the fraction of unique TCRs that were SARS-CoV-2-associated, and depth was defined as the fraction of total T cells that were SARS-CoV-2-associated. Using the MIRA data, every spike-specific TCR was mapped to the spike region that the TCR reacted to and assigned to either a CD4 or a CD8 class. Log10-transformed breadth and depth values were compared by one-way ANOVA with Sidak's multiple comparisons tests. Held by TCRdb, this immuneACCESS table contains in-frame sequences only and omits some clones. Under half of the omission traces to an unresolved V gene where checked; the cause of the rest is unknown. The DNA gave D and trimming, while V, J and clone size come from that table. The sample data list about 120,000 clones, and 80% to 90% of these were observed just once. The ten largest clones add up to around 7.7% of the sample.

A note on this clone: Its specific antigen is unknown. No per-base quality is available; no much larger clone lies one base away.

The time point tag for this specimen amounts to: baseline before first vaccination. Vaccinee samples came from UK trials COV001 and COV002, including a single-blind randomized controlled phase 2/3 trial of AZD1222 (ChAdOx1 nCoV-19) in healthy adults. For TCRbeta chain sequencing, PBMC samples were collected from trial participants at day 0 and at day 28 after the second dose. Material: peripheral blood, obtained on day 0 of AZD1222 vaccination. This chain joins TRBV30 to TRBJ2-3; the D gene may be TRBD1 or TRBD2, since each aligns over 5 bases. The sequence was collected from an adult in good health. The nucleotides read TGTGCCTGGAGAGGGACCGCGACAGATACGCAGTATTTT. Protein translation: CAWRGTATDTQYF.